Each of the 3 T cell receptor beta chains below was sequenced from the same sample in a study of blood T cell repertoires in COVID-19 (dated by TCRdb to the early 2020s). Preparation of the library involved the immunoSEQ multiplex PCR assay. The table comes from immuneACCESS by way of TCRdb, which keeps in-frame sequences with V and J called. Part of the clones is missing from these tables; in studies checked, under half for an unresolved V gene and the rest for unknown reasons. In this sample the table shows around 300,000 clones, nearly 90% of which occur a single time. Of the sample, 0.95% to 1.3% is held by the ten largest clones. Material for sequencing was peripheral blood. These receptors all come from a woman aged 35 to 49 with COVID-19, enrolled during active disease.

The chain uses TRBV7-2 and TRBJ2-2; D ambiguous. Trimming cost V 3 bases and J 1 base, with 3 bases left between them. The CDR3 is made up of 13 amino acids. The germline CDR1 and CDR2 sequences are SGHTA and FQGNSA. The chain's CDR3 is CASSFVNTGELFF. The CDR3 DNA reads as TGTGCCAGCAGCTTCGTGAACACCGGGGAGCTGTTTTTT.

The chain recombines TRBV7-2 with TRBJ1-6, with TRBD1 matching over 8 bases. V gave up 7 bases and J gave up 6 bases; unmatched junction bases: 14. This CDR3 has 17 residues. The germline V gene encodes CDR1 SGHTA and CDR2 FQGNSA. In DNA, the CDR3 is TGTGCCAGCACCACTAGGCAGGGGGCCGGGGGTAATTCACCCCTCCACTTT. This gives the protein CASTTRQGAGGNSPLHF.

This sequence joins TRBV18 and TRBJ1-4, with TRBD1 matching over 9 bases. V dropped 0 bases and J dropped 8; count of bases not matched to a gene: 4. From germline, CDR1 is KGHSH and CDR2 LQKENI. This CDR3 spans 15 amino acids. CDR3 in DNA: TGTGCCAGCTCACCACCGGGACAGGGAAGCGAAAAACTGTTTTTT. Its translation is CASSPPGQGSEKLFF.